The clone carrying this TCR beta chain came up a few times. As yet, its antigen is unknown. The CDR3 is made up of 12 amino acids. The V segment lost 10 bases and the J segment 3 bases; nucleotides outside the gene matches: 3. Germline-derived CDR1 and CDR2 are SGHRS and YFSETQ. The data were taken from a study of beta chain features in type 1 diabetes. All of the isolated RNA was reverse transcribed, so expressed TCRB transcripts were sequenced. Naive, central memory and regulatory T cell samples averaged around 3.9 million immunoSEQ reads each. The method was immunoSEQ multiplex PCR; TCRdb's version includes in-frame clones alone and lacks a portion of them. Of some 900,000 clones listed, 17% are singletons. Regarding the study as a whole: Compared to healthy donors, patients appeared to have naive, central memory and Treg TCRB repertoires that were more alike. Patients with Type 1 diabetes showed moderately but significantly shorter TCRB CDR3s in all four CD4+ subsets.

The specimen was naive CD4+ T cells from blood. The rearrangement uses TRBV5-1 and TRBJ2-7; TRBD1 matches at 11 bases. The clonotype was recovered from a woman aged 18-29 years in good health. In DNA form, the CDR3 reads TGCGCCTCGGGACAGGGGGACTACGAGCAGTACTTC. Its translation is CASGQGDYEQYF.